This T cell receptor (beta chain) was observed in a study of blood T cell repertoires in COVID-19. Study overall: Sources were T cells, B-cell-depleted T cells, or PBMCs; the material itself was cDNA or gDNA.

Recovered Cohort 3 donors showed two negative PCRs, clearance, or symptom resolution. There are 15 residues in the CDR3. V lost 2 bases and J lost 6, with 13 bases in between. Per the germline V gene, CDR1 is MNHEY and CDR2 is SMNVEV (reference sequence). TCRdb keeps only in-frame clones here, not all; method: immunoSEQ multiplex PCR. The sample carries roughly 300,000 clones, 85% to 90% recorded once. The sequence came from a man under 40 who had recovered from COVID-19. Sequenced sample: PBMCs or T cells enriched from blood (not recorded which). The V gene is TRBV27, the J gene TRBJ2-2; no reliable D call. In DNA form, the CDR3 reads TGTGCCAGCAGTTTAATTATACCGGGTTCCGGGGAGCTGTTTTTT. It yields the protein CASSLIIPGSGELFF.